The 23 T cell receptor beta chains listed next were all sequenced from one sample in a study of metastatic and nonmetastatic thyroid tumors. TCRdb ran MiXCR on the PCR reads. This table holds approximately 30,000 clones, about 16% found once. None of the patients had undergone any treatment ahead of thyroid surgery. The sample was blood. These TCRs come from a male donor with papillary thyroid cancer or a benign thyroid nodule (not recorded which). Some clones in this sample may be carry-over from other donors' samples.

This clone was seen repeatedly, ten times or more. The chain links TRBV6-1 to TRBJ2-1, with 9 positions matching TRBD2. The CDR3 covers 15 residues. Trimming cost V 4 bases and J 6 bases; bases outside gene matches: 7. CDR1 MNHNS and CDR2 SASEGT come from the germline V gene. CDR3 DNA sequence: TGTGCCAGCAGTGTTGCTAGCGGGGAGTCCAATGAGCAGTTCTTC. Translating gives CASSVASGESNEQFF.

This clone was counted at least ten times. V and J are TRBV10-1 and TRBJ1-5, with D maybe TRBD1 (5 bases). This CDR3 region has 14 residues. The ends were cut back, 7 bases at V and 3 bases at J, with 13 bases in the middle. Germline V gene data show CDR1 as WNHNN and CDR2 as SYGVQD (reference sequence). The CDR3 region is CASNFDSANQPQHF. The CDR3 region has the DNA TGCGCCAGCAACTTCGACAGTGCCAATCAGCCCCAGCATTTT.

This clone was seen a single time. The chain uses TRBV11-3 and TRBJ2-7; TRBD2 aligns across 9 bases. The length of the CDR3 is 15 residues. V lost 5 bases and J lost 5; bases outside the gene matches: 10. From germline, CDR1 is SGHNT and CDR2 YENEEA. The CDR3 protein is CASSPGAGGFDEQYF. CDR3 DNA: TGTGCCAGCAGCCCAGGAGCGGGAGGTTTCGACGAGCAGTACTTC.

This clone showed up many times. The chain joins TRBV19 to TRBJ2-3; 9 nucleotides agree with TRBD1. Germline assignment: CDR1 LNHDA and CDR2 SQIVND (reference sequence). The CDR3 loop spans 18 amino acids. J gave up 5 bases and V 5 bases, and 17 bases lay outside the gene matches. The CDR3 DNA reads TGTGCCAGTAGTGATAGTCCCGCGGGACAGGGTTCGAAAGATACGCAGTATTTT. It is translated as CASSDSPAGQGSKDTQYF. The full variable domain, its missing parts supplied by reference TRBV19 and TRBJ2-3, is DGGITQSPKYLFRKEGQNVTLSCEQNLNHDAMYWYRQDPGQGLRLIYYSQIVNDFQKGDIAEGYSVSREKKESFPLTVTSAQKNPTAFYLCASSDSPAGQGSKDTQYFGPGTRLTVL.

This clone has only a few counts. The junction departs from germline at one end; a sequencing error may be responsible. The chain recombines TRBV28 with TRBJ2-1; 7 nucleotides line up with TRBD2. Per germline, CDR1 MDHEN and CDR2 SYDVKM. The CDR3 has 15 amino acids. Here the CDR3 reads CAGTIGSSSYNDQFF. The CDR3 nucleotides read TGTGCCGGGACTATCGGGAGCTCCTCCTACAATGATCAGTTCTTC.

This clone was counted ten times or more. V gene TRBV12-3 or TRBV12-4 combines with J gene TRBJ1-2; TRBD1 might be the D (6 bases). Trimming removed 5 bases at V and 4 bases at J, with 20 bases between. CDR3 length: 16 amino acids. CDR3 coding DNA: TGTGCCAGCAGTCCCCTCGACAGGCTTCTCGGCTATGGCTACACCTTC. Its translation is CASSPLDRLLGYGYTF.

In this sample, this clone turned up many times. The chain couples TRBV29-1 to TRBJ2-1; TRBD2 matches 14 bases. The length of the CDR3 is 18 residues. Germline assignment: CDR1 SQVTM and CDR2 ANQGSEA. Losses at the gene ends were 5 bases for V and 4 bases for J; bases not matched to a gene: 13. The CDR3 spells CSVLGLAGGEGLYNEQFF. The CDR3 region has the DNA TGCAGCGTTCTCGGACTAGCGGGGGGCGAGGGGCTATACAATGAGCAGTTCTTC.

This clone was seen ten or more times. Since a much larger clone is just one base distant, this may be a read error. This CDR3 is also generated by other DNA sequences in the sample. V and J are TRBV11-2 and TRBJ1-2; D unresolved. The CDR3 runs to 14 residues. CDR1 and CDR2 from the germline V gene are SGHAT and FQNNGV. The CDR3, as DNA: TGTGCCAGTAGCTTAGTTAGTCGGGGCTATGGCTACACCTTC. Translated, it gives CASSLVSRGYGYTF.

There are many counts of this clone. For the CDR3, the DNA is TGTGCCAGCACTCCGGGTGATAGGCAGTTCTTC. Protein sequence: CASTPGDRQFF. This chain links TRBV12-3 or TRBV12-4 with TRBJ2-1; D gene uncertain. This CDR3 is built from 11 residues. V lost 7 bases and J lost 12, with 13 bases in between.

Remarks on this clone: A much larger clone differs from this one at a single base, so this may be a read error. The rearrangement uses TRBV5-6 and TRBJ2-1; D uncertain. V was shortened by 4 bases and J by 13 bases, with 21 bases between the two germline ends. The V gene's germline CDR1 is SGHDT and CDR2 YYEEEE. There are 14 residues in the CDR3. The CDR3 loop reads CASSPPGPIRSQFF. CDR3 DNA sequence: TGTGCCAGCAGCCCCCCAGGCCCGATCCGGAGTCAGTTCTTC.

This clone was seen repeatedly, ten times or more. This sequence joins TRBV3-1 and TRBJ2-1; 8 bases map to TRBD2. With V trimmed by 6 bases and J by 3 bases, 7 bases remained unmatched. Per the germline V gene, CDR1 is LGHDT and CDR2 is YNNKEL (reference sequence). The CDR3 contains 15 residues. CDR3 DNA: TGTGCCAGCAGGGGAGCGGGAGTTATCTACAATGAGCAGTTCTTC. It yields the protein CASRGAGVIYNEQFF.

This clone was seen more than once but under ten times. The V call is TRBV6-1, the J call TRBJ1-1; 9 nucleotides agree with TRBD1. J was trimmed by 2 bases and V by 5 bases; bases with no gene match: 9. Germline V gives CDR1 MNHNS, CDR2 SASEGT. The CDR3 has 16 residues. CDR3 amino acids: CASSKGTGSLNTEAFF. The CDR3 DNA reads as TGTGCCAGCAGTAAGGGGACAGGGAGTCTTAACACTGAAGCTTTCTTT.

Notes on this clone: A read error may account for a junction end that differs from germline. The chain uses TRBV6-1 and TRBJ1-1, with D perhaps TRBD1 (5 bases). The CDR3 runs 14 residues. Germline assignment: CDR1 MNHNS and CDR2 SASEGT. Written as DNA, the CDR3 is TGTGCCAGCAGACCTACGGGGCCGAACACTGAAGATTTATTT. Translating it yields CASRPTGPNTEDLF.

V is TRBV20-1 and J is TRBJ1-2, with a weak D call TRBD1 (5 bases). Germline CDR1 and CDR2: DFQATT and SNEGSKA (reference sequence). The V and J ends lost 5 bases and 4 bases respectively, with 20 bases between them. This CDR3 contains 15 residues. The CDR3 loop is CSAGTGAGGAYGYTF. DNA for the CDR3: TGCAGTGCTGGGACGGGTGCGGGCGGAGCCTATGGCTACACCTTC.

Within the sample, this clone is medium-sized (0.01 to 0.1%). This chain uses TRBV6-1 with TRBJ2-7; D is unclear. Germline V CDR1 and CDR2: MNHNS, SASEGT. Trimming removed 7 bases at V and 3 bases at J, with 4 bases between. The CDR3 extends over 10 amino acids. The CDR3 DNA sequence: TGTGCCAGCACAGACTACGAGCAGTACTTC. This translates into CASTDYEQYF.

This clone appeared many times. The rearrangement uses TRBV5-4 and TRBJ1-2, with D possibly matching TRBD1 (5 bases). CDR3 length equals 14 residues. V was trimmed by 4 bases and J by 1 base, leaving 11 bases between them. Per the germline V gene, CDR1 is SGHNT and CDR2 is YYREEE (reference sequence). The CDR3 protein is CASSRDADNYGYTF. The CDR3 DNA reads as TGTGCCAGCAGCCGGGACGCTGATAACTATGGCTACACCTTC.

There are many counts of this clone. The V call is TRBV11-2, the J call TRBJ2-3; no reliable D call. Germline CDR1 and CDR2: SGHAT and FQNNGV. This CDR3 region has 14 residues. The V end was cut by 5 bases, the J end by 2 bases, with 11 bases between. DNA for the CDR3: TGTGCCAGCAGCCCCGGTGTAGACACAGATACGCAGTATTTT. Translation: CASSPGVDTDTQYF. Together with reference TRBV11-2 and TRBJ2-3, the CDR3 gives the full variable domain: EAGVAQSPRYKIIEKRQSVAFWCNPISGHATLYWYQQILGQGPKLLIQFQNNGVVDDSQLPKDRFSAERLKGVDSTLKIQPAKLEDSAVYLCASSPGVDTDTQYFGPGTRLTVL.

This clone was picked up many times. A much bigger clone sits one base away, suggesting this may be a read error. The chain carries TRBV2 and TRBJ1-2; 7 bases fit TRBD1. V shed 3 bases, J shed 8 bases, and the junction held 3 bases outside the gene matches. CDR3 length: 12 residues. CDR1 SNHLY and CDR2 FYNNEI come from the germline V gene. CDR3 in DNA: TGTGCCAGCAGTGAGGGGACAGAAGGCTACACCTTC. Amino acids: CASSEGTEGYTF.

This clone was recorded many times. The chain's CDR3 is CASRDDRAEQYF. In DNA, the CDR3 is TGTGCCAGCAGGGACGACAGGGCCGAGCAGTACTTC. The chain recombines TRBV6-1 with TRBJ2-7; 7 bases align to TRBD1. The J segment lost 6 bases and the V segment lost 6 bases, leaving 5 bases of the junction unmatched. CDR3 length equals 12 residues. The V gene's germline CDR1 is MNHNS and CDR2 SASEGT.

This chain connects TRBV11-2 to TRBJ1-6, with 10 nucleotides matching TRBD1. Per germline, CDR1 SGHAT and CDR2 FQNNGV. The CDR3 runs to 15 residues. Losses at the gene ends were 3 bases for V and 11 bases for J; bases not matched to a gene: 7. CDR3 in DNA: TGTGCCAGCAGCTTGCCCGAGACAGGGGGCGCACCCCTCCACTTT. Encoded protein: CASSLPETGGAPLHF.

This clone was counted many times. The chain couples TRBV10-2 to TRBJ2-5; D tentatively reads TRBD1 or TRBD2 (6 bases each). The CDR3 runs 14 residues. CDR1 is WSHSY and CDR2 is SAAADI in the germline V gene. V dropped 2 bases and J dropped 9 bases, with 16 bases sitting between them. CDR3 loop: CASSEPRRGEAQYF. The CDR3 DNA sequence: TGCGCCAGCAGTGAGCCGCGAAGGGGGGAGGCCCAGTACTTC.

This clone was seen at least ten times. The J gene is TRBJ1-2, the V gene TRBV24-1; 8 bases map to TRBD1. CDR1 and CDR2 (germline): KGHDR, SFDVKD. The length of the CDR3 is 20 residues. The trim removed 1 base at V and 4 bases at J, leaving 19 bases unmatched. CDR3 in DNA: TGTGCCACCAGTGATTTCCGGCAGGGGGACAGGACACGCCCGGCCTATGGCTACACCTTC. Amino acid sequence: CATSDFRQGDRTRPAYGYTF.

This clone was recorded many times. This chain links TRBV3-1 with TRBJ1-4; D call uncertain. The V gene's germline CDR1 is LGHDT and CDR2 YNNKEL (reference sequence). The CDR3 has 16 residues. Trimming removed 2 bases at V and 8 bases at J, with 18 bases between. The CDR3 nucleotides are TGTGCCAGCAGCCAATCAAGAGCTTCAAGAACAGAAAAACTGTTTTTT. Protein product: CASSQSRASRTEKLFF.